Listed below are T cell receptor beta chains from one sample, sequenced in a study of blood T cell repertoires in COVID-19. Profiled with immunoSEQ multiplex PCR; TCRdb holds only in-frame clones, not every one. Seen here are more than 100,000 clones, about 82% observed once, and the top ten hold around 16%. Material: peripheral blood. These receptors all stem from a man aged 55 to 70 with active or convalescent COVID-19. Each CDR3 is given with its conserved first and last residue. A D gene is named only where the DNA matches it firmly. The size entry is marked missing in some rows and otherwise reads once, few, many or a size class.

D gene	clone size	J gene	V gene	CDR3 DNA	CDR3 protein
TRBD1	NA	TRBJ2-3	TRBV2	TGTGCCAGCAGTCTTGACAGGGCCCCCACAGATACGCAGTATTTT	CASSLDRAPTDTQYF
TRBD2	many	TRBJ2-7	TRBV12-5	TGTGCTAGTGCCTTGGGGCTAGCGGGTTCCTACGAGCAGTACTTC	CASALGLAGSYEQYF
TRBD2	NA	TRBJ2-2	TRBV27	TGTGCCAGCGCTCGGGGAGCGGGGAGGGACACCGGGGAGCTGTTTTTT	CASARGAGRDTGELFF
NA	NA	TRBJ1-1	TRBV4-3	TGCGCCAGCAGCCAAGAGGCCCAGCACGCGGACACTGAAGCTTTCTTT	CASSQEAQHADTEAFF
NA	NA	TRBJ2-2	TRBV24-1	TGTGCCACCAGTGATTTCTACACCGGGGAGCTGTTTTTT	CATSDFYTGELFF
TRBD1	NA	TRBJ2-3	TRBV15	TGTGCCACCAGCAGACTTGACAGGGAGCAAGATACGCAGTATTTT	CATSRLDREQDTQYF
NA	few	TRBJ2-2	TRBV3-1/TRBV3-2	TGTGCCACCAGAGGGAAAGGGGGACCCGGGGAGCTGTTTTTT	CATRGKGGPGELFF
TRBD2	NA	TRBJ2-1	TRBV6-5	TGTGCCAGCGCTAGCGGGAGGGGTAATGAGCAGTTCTTC	CASASGRGNEQFF
NA	once	TRBJ1-2	TRBV27	TGTGCCAGCAGTTTATCAGGGGGGGCCGGCGGCTACACCTTC	CASSLSGGAGGYTF
NA	NA	TRBJ2-1	TRBV19	TGTGCCAGTAGTATAGGTAGCGGTCAGATCTACAATGAGCAGTTCTTC	CASSIGSGQIYNEQFF
NA	NA	TRBJ1-1	TRBV14	TGTGCCAGCAGCCGCCTAAGGACAGTCAACACTGAAGCTTTCTTT	CASSRLRTVNTEAFF
TRBD2	few	TRBJ2-1	TRBV4-3	TGCGCCAGCAGCCAAGATGAAGGAGCGGGAGGAAACAATGAGCAGTTCTTC	CASSQDEGAGGNNEQFF
NA	NA	TRBJ1-5	TRBV28	TGTGCCAGCAGTTCTGTTCTCTCTCAGCCCCAGCATTTT	CASSSVLSQPQHF
NA	NA	TRBJ2-5	TRBV19	TGTGCCAGTAGTATAGGGGCCATAGTCGGGACCCAGTACTTC	CASSIGAIVGTQYF
NA	NA	TRBJ1-3	TRBV2	TGTGCCAGCAGTGAATTAGAATTCTCTGGAAACACCATATATTTT	CASSELEFSGNTIYF
NA	NA	TRBJ1-1	TRBV24-1	TGTGCCACCAGTGATTTAAAGGGAGCAGCTTTCTTT	CATSDLKGAAFF
TRBD2	NA	TRBJ2-1	TRBV2	TGTGCCAGCAGCCCTAGCGGGGGAGACAATGAGCAGTTCTTC	CASSPSGGDNEQFF
TRBD2	few	TRBJ2-7	TRBV6-2/TRBV6-3	TGTGCCAGCAGTTACTATGGGACTAGGGCCGAGCAGTACTTC	CASSYYGTRAEQYF
TRBD1	once	TRBJ2-7	TRBV5-1	TGCGCCAGCAGCTTGGAGGACAGGACCCTCTCCTACGAGCAGTACTTC	CASSLEDRTLSYEQYF
TRBD2	NA	TRBJ2-5	TRBV3-1/TRBV3-2	TGTGCCAGCAGCCAAGAAGCGGGAACAGAGACCCAGTACTTC	CASSQEAGTETQYF
TRBD2	NA	TRBJ2-1	TRBV7-3	TGTGCCAGCAGCCTTAGCGGGTCCTCCCACAATGAGCAGTTCTTC	CASSLSGSSHNEQFF
TRBD2	NA	TRBJ2-1	TRBV24-1	TGTGCCACCAGTGAGTGGGCGGGAGGGCAGTTCTTC	CATSEWAGGQFF
TRBD1	NA	TRBJ1-2	TRBV7-2	TGTGCCAGCAGCACCGGGACAGGGGCCTATGGCTACACCTTC	CASSTGTGAYGYTF
TRBD2	NA	TRBJ2-3	TRBV10-3	TGTGCCATCAGTGAGCCCCCGGGGTCTAGCGGGACCCCAGATACGCAGTATTTT	CAISEPPGSSGTPDTQYF
NA	NA	TRBJ2-7	TRBV28	TGTGCCAGCAGTTTAGCTAGCGCCGAGCAGTACTTC	CASSLASAEQYF
TRBD1	NA	TRBJ2-3	TRBV7-9	TGTGCCAGCAGCTTGACAGGGTCCACAGATACGCAGTATTTT	CASSLTGSTDTQYF
TRBD1	NA	TRBJ1-1	TRBV7-2	TGTGCCAGCAGCTCGACGGACAGGCCTTTGATAGGAGCTTTCTTT	CASSSTDRPLIGAFF
NA	NA	TRBJ2-2	TRBV5-6	TGTGCCAGCAGCTGGATCGACAGCCGGGGGACCGGGGAGCTGTTTTTT	CASSWIDSRGTGELFF
NA	NA	TRBJ1-1	TRBV5-4	TGTGCCAGCAGCTTGGTAGACTATGGGAACACTGAAGCTTTCTTT	CASSLVDYGNTEAFF
TRBD1	few	TRBJ1-4	TRBV18	TGTGCCAGCTCACCCGACAGGGGAACTGAAAAACTGTTTTTT	CASSPDRGTEKLFF
NA	NA	TRBJ2-2	TRBV28	TGTGCCAGCAGTTTATGGGGAGAGGACACCGGGGAGCTGTTTTTT	CASSLWGEDTGELFF
NA	NA	TRBJ2-2	TRBV30	TGTGCCTGGAGTGTAAAAGGGGGCACCGGGGAGCTGTTTTTT	CAWSVKGGTGELFF
NA	NA	TRBJ2-1	TRBV11-2	TGTGCCAGCAGCTCCTGGGGCGGTCAGTTCTTC	CASSSWGGQFF
NA	NA	TRBJ1-2	TRBV5-1	TGCGCCAGCAGCTTGGGGGGAGTCTCGGATGGCTACACCTTC	CASSLGGVSDGYTF
TRBD2	NA	TRBJ2-3	TRBV7-8	TGTGCCAGCAGCCCGGGACTAGCGGGAGGGCATACGCAGTATTTT	CASSPGLAGGHTQYF
TRBD1	NA	TRBJ2-5	TRBV28	TGTGCCAGCAGTTTAGGGACCAGGGGGCGTGAGACCCAGTACTTC	CASSLGTRGRETQYF
NA	many	TRBJ2-7	TRBV4-2	TGTGCCAGCAGCCAAGATATGCGGGAAAGGGAGCAGTACTTC	CASSQDMREREQYF
TRBD2	once	TRBJ2-2	TRBV9	TGTGCCAGCAGTTACCCCACTAGCGGACCTAACACCGGGGAGCTGTTTTTT	CASSYPTSGPNTGELFF
NA	few	TRBJ2-7	TRBV9	TGTGCCAGCAGCCCACCTACTCAGGGCGAGCAGTACTTC	CASSPPTQGEQYF
TRBD2	NA	TRBJ2-1	TRBV10-2	TGCGCCAGCAGTGCTAGCGGGACGTCCTACAATGAGCAGTTCTTC	CASSASGTSYNEQFF